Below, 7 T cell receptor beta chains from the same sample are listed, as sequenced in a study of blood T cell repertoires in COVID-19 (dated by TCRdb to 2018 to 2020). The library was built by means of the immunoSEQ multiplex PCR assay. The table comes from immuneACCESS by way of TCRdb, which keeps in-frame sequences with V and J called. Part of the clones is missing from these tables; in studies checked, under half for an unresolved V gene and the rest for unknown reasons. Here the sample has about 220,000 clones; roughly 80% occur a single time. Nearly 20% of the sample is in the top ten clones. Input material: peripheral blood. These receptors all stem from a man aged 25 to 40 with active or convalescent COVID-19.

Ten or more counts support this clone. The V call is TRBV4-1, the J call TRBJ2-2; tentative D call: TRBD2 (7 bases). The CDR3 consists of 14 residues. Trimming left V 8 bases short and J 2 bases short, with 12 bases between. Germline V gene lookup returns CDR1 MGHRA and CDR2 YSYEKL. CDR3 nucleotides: TGCGCCAGCTCTAGGGGGGGTAACACCGGGGAGCTGTTTTTT. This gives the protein CASSRGGNTGELFF.

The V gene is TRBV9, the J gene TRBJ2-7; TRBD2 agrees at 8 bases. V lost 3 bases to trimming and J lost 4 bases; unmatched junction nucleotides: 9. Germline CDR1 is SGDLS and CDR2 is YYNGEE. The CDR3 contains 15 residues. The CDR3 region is CASSAEGLVPYEQYF. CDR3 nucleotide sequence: TGTGCCAGCAGCGCCGAGGGACTAGTACCGTACGAGCAGTACTTC.

The CDR3 sequence: CASSQDWTSGRAKYF. The CDR3 nucleotides are TGTGCCAGCAGCCAAGACTGGACTAGCGGGAGGGCCAAGTACTTC. The rearrangement links TRBV14 to TRBJ2-7, with 15 nucleotides matching TRBD2. The CDR3 spans 15 residues. Germline V gene lookup returns CDR1 SGHDN and CDR2 FVKESK. V gave up 0 bases and J gave up 11 bases; unmatched junction bases: 5.

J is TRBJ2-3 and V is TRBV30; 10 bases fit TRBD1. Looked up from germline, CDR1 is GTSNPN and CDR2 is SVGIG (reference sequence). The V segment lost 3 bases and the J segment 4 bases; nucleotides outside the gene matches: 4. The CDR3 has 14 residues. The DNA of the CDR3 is TGTGCCTGGAGCCGGGACAGGGGCTCAGATACGCAGTATTTT. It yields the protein CAWSRDRGSDTQYF.

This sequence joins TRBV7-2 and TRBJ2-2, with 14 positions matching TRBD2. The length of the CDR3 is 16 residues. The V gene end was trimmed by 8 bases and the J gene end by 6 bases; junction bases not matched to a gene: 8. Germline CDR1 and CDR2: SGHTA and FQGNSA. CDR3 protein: CASSGTSGRKAGELFF. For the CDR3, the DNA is TGTGCCAGCTCGGGGACTAGCGGGAGAAAAGCCGGGGAGCTGTTTTTT. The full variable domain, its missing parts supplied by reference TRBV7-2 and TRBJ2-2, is GAGVSQSPSNKVTEKGKDVELRCDPISGHTALYWYRQSLGQGLEFLIYFQGNSAPDKSGLPSDRFSAERTGGSVSTLTIQRTQQEDSAVYLCASSGTSGRKAGELFFGEGSRLTVL.

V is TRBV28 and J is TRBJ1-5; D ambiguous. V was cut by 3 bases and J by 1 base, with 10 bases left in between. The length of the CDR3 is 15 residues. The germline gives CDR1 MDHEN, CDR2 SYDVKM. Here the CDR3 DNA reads TGTGCCAGCAGTTTTGGTGGAGGAAGCAATCAGCCCCAGCATTTT. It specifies CASSFGGGSNQPQHF.

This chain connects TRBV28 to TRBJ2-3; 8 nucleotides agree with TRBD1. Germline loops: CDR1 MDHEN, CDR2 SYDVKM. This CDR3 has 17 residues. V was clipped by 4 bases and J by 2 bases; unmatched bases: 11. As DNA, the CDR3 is TGTGCCAGCAGTTCCCTCTATAACAGGGGGGACACAGATACGCAGTATTTT. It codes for CASSSLYNRGDTDTQYF.